These 28 T cell receptor beta chains came from one sample sequenced in a study of T-cell reconstitution after alpha-beta-depleted transplantation in children. Preparation of the TCRbeta library involved a method that used unique molecular identifiers. Using its own MiXCR run on the PCR reads, TCRdb lists one record per CDR3 protein. The data contain some 350,000 distinct CDR3 sequences, about a sixth of them seen just once; the ten biggest clones take up roughly 41%. Specimen: PBMCs, mostly from graft donor cells, collected 360 days after TCRalphabeta/CD19-depleted stem cell transplant. These receptors came from a male patient between 2 and 10 years old who had a stem cell transplant for acute lymphoblastic leukemia, so the T cells may come from the graft donor.

This clonotype was detected a few times. CDR3 nucleotide sequence: TGTGCCAGCAGTCCCCGACAACATAACTATGGCTACACCTTC. Translated: CASSPRQHNYGYTF. This chain connects TRBV27 to TRBJ1-2; D remains unclear. The V end lost 5 bases, the J end lost 1 base, and 11 bases lay between the germline ends. Germline-derived CDR1 and CDR2 are MNHEY and SMNVEV (reference sequence). This CDR3 has 14 amino acids.

This clonotype has a handful of counts. The CDR3 bases are TGCGCCAGCAGGCGGGGGGTTAGGTCCTACGAGCAGTACTTC. Its protein is CASRRGVRSYEQYF. The V and J genes are TRBV4-3 and TRBJ2-7; 8 bases map to TRBD2. V was pared by 6 bases and J by 1 base, with 5 bases of the junction left unmatched. The CDR3 has 14 amino acids. Germline CDR1 reads LGHNA; CDR2 reads YSLEER.

This clonotype appeared many times. This chain connects TRBV12-3 or TRBV12-4 to TRBJ2-5; 13 positions agree with TRBD2. Trimming took 6 bases from V and 4 from J; bases not matched to a gene: 8. CDR3 length equals 16 residues. The CDR3 spells CASRQLGLAGVETQYF. DNA of the CDR3: TGTGCCAGCAGGCAGTTAGGACTAGCGGGAGTAGAGACCCAGTACTTC.

In this sample, this clonotype turned up many times. The CDR3 reads CASSSGLAHYNEQFF. The CDR3 nucleotides are TGTGCCAGCAGCTCGGGACTAGCCCACTACAATGAGCAGTTCTTC. This chain joins TRBV13 and TRBJ2-1; 9 bases match TRBD2. Trimming at V came to 4 bases and at J to 3 bases, leaving 4 bases not matched to a gene. This CDR3 spans 15 amino acids. Germline lookup yields CDR1 PRHDT and CDR2 FYEKMQ (reference sequence).

The V gene is TRBV6-1, the J gene TRBJ2-5; 7 bases map to TRBD1. The CDR3 loop spans 16 amino acids. Germline CDR1 reads MNHNS; CDR2 reads SASEGT. J gave up 0 bases and V 6 bases, and 10 bases lay outside the gene matches. CDR3 sequence: CASSQGQVLYQETQYF. Here the CDR3 DNA reads TGTGCCAGCAGCCAAGGACAGGTCTTGTACCAAGAGACCCAGTACTTC.

V and J are TRBV9 and TRBJ2-3, with 11 positions matching TRBD2. In germline, CDR1 is SGDLS, CDR2 YYNGEE. CDR3 length: 14 amino acids. The ends lost 3 bases at V and 5 bases at J; junction bases unmatched: 2. DNA of the CDR3: TGTGCCAGCAGCGGCCTAGCGGGGGGAGATACGCAGTATTTT. Translated, it gives CASSGLAGGDTQYF.

This chain uses TRBV29-1 with TRBJ2-5, with D possibly TRBD1 on 6 matching bases. Germline CDR1 reads SQVTM; CDR2 reads ANQGSEA. V dropped 6 bases and J dropped 6 bases, with 14 bases sitting between them. The CDR3 consists of 12 residues. The CDR3 DNA is TGCAGCGTCCTCCTGACAGGCCAGACCCAGTACTTC. Translated, it gives CSVLLTGQTQYF.

The chain carries TRBV9 and TRBJ2-7; weak D call: TRBD2 (6 bases). The germline CDR1 and CDR2 sequences are SGDLS and YYNGEE. V shed 0 bases and J shed 1 base, with 20 bases lying between them. The CDR3 consists of 18 residues. The CDR3 DNA sequence: TGTGCCAGCAGCGTAGCCCCGATTGGGGGGAGAAGGTCCTACGAGCAGTACTTC. Translation: CASSVAPIGGRRSYEQYF. The whole variable domain, filled in from reference TRBV9 and TRBJ2-7, reads DSGVTQTPKHLITATGQRVTLRCSPRSGDLSVYWYQQSLDQGLQFLIQYYNGEERAKGNILERFSAQQFPDLHSELNLSSLELGDSALYFCASSVAPIGGRRSYEQYFGPGTRLTVT.

The chain couples TRBV4-3 to TRBJ2-2; TRBD1 matches at 7 bases. Per the germline V gene, CDR1 is LGHNA and CDR2 is YSLEER. The CDR3 totals 16 residues. Trimming cost V 3 bases and J 5 bases; bases outside gene matches: 9. The CDR3 nucleotides are TGCGCCAGCAGCCACAGACAGGGTGGGATAACCGGGGAGCTGTTTTTT. Translation: CASSHRQGGITGELFF.

This clonotype was observed a handful of times. The V gene is TRBV6-2 or TRBV6-3, the J gene TRBJ2-1; 10 positions match TRBD1. After removal of 6 bases from V and 7 bases from J, the junction contained 9 bases not matched to a gene. This CDR3 has 15 amino acids. Looked up from germline, CDR1 is MNHEY and CDR2 is SVGEGT. This CDR3 is CASSPRDRGMNEQFF. The CDR3 DNA reads as TGTGCCAGCAGCCCCCGGGACAGGGGAATGAATGAGCAGTTCTTC.

This clonotype was seen only a few times. V usage is TRBV12-3 or TRBV12-4 and J usage is TRBJ2-3, with D possibly being TRBD1 (6 bases). The CDR3 is 11 amino acids. V was pared by 5 bases and J by 8 bases, with 8 bases between. The CDR3 DNA is TGTGCCAGCAGTACAGGGCCTACGCAGTATTTT. Its protein is CASSTGPTQYF.

A word on this clonotype: A junction boundary mismatches the germline segment, possibly from a read error. The V call is TRBV7-7, the J call TRBJ2-5, with D perhaps matching TRBD2 (6 bases). The CDR3 is 17 amino acids. CDR1 and CDR2 from the germline V gene are SSHAT and FNYEAQ (reference sequence). The CDR3 here is CASSLGVGPPEGETQYF. The DNA of the CDR3 is TGTGCTAGCAGCTTAGGGGTGGGACCTCCGGAGGGGGAGACCCAGTACTTC.

This clonotype was detected a few times. V gene TRBV6-5 combines with J gene TRBJ2-5; no clear D. Germline values: CDR1 MNHEY, CDR2 SVGAGI. The CDR3 is 16 amino acids. Between the trimmed V and J ends, which lost 0 bases and 2 bases, there was a span of 13 bases. CDR3 region: CASSYSRFSPQETQYF. CDR3 nucleotides: TGTGCCAGCAGTTACTCGAGATTTTCGCCGCAAGAGACCCAGTACTTC.

V is TRBV15 and J is TRBJ2-3; D perhaps matches TRBD1 (7 bases). The germline gives CDR1 LNHNV, CDR2 YYDKDF (reference sequence). The V and J ends lost 5 bases and 4 bases respectively, with 16 bases between them. The CDR3 sequence is 15 residues long. This CDR3 is CATSAGGTWADTQYF. For the CDR3, the DNA is TGTGCCACCAGCGCAGGGGGGACCTGGGCAGATACGCAGTATTTT.

Ten or more counts support this clonotype. This chain joins TRBV20-1 and TRBJ2-1, with TRBD2 matching over 8 bases. The CDR3 sequence is 14 residues long. The junction had 9 bases not matched to a gene; V was cut back by 6 bases and J by 5 bases. The germline gives CDR1 DFQATT, CDR2 SNEGSKA (reference sequence). In DNA form, the CDR3 reads TGCAGTGCCCGAGGACTAGCCGCCAACAATGAGCAGTTCTTC. Encoded protein: CSARGLAANNEQFF.

This clonotype occurred many times. V gene TRBV29-1 combines with J gene TRBJ1-1, with D perhaps TRBD1 (5 bases). CDR1 is SQVTM and CDR2 is ANQGSEA in the germline V gene. Trimming took 4 bases from V and 5 from J, leaving 14 bases between them. The CDR3 is 13 residues long. The CDR3 nucleotides read TGCAGCGTTGGCCGACAGCCTGGTACTGAAGCTTTCTTT. Protein: CSVGRQPGTEAFF.

This clonotype has more than one count but fewer than ten. J is TRBJ2-7 and V is TRBV29-1; 7 positions match TRBD2. This CDR3 has 11 residues. The V gene's germline CDR1 is SQVTM and CDR2 ANQGSEA. The junction had 1 base not matched to a gene; V was cut back by 5 bases and J by 3 bases. The CDR3 nucleotides read TGCAGCGTTTGGGGGGGCTACGAGCAGTACTTC. Translation gives CSVWGGYEQYF.

The table lists this clonotype with many counts. The rearrangement links TRBV4-1 to TRBJ2-2; D not resolved. The CDR3 spans 13 residues. The germline gives CDR1 MGHRA, CDR2 YSYEKL. V was pared by 4 bases and J by 0 bases, with 3 bases between. The CDR3 bases are TGCGCCAGCAGCCGGGCGAACACCGGGGAGCTGTTTTTT. Translated: CASSRANTGELFF.

The V call is TRBV20-1, the J call TRBJ2-7, with D perhaps being TRBD1 or TRBD2 (5 bases each). The V end was cut by 6 bases, the J end by 0 bases, with 15 bases between. The CDR3 totals 14 residues. In germline, CDR1 is DFQATT, CDR2 SNEGSKA (reference sequence). CDR3 sequence reads: CSAGDGRSSYEQYF. In DNA form, the CDR3 reads TGCAGTGCAGGGGACGGACGATCCTCCTACGAGCAGTACTTC.

This clonotype was observed a handful of times. The chain has TRBV20-1 and TRBJ2-1, with D perhaps matching TRBD2 (7 bases). CDR1 is DFQATT, CDR2 SNEGSKA, per germline (reference sequence). The CDR3 spans 15 residues. Trimming left V 6 bases short and J 1 base short, with 16 bases between. CDR3 nucleotides: TGCAGTGCCAACAACAGGGAGGGGTCCTACAATGAGCAGTTCTTC. As protein: CSANNREGSYNEQFF.

This clonotype occurred many times. The chain uses TRBV6-1 and TRBJ2-1; TRBD2 aligns across 10 bases. This CDR3 has 14 amino acids. Trimming removed 5 bases from V and 4 bases from J; junction bases left unmatched: 2. Germline CDR1 reads MNHNS; CDR2 reads SASEGT. The CDR3 region is CASSLAGAYNEQFF. The CDR3, as DNA: TGTGCCAGCAGTCTAGCGGGGGCATACAATGAGCAGTTCTTC.

CDR3 nucleotides: TGCAGTGCTAGCGGGAGGCCCGACTTAGATACGCAGTATTTT. Residues: CSASGRPDLDTQYF. The V gene is TRBV20-1, the J gene TRBJ2-3, with 7 nucleotides matching TRBD2. The CDR3 length is 14 residues. Trimming took 3 bases from V and 5 from J; bases not matched to a gene: 8. Germline CDR1 reads DFQATT; CDR2 reads SNEGSKA (reference sequence).

J is TRBJ2-1 and V is TRBV7-2; 12 bases agree with TRBD2. The germline V gene encodes CDR1 SGHTA and CDR2 FQGNSA. The J segment lost 2 bases and the V segment lost 2 bases, leaving 4 bases of the junction unmatched. The CDR3 spans 17 residues. The CDR3 spells CASSLSRLAGAYNEQFF. The CDR3 nucleotides are TGTGCCAGCAGCTTATCGAGACTAGCGGGAGCCTACAATGAGCAGTTCTTC.

This rearrangement joins TRBV7-9 to TRBJ2-3, with D unresolved. The V end was cut by 1 base, the J end by 6 bases, with 14 bases between. Germline V gene data show CDR1 as SEHNR and CDR2 as FQNEAQ (reference sequence). This CDR3 is built from 15 residues. The CDR3 nucleotides read TGTGCCAGCAGCTTAGTCCCGGGCCAGCTGGATACGCAGTATTTT. Amino acid sequence: CASSLVPGQLDTQYF.

There are a few counts of this clonotype. J is TRBJ2-5 and V is TRBV12-3 or TRBV12-4; 13 bases match TRBD2. V dropped 5 bases and J dropped 5; count of bases not matched to a gene: 8. CDR3 length equals 16 residues. DNA for the CDR3: TGTGCCAGCAGTCCTTTACTAGCGGGAGGGAGGGAGACCCAGTACTTC. Translated: CASSPLLAGGRETQYF.

This clonotype has more than one count but fewer than ten. This chain links TRBV28 with TRBJ2-7; 11 nucleotides match TRBD2. The trim removed 3 bases at V and 4 bases at J, leaving 11 bases unmatched. The CDR3 runs to 17 residues. Germline V lookup: CDR1 MDHEN, CDR2 SYDVKM. The CDR3 loop reads CASSFRTSGSFAYEQYF. CDR3 DNA: TGTGCCAGCAGTTTCCGCACTAGCGGGAGTTTTGCTTACGAGCAGTACTTC.

The table lists this clonotype with a few counts. At one boundary the junction diverges from the germline segment, which might be a read error. The rearrangement joins TRBV7-7 to TRBJ2-3, with unresolved D. The CDR3 is 13 residues long. CDR1 and CDR2 from the germline V gene are SSHAT and FNYEAQ (reference sequence). CDR3 bases: TGTGCTAGCAGTTCTAACCTCAGGGATACGCAGTATTTT. Amino acid sequence: CASSSNLRDTQYF.

The genes are TRBV5-1 and TRBJ1-1; 7 positions match TRBD1. The CDR3 is 15 residues long. CDR1 is SGHRS, CDR2 YFSETQ, per germline. V gave up 2 bases and J gave up 5 bases; unmatched junction bases: 9. The CDR3 nucleotides are TGCGCCAGCAGCTTTTATTACAGGGGAGGGACTGAAGCTTTCTTT. Protein: CASSFYYRGGTEAFF.